The 22 T cell receptor beta chains listed next were all sequenced from one sample in a study of blood T cell repertoires in COVID-19. The table came from immunoSEQ multiplex PCR; TCRdb's copy has only in-frame clones and leaves some out. The sample lists approximately 190,000 clones, 80% to 90% seen once, with around 14% in the top ten. Sequenced material: peripheral blood. These receptor sequences come from a man between 25 and 39 years old with active or convalescent COVID-19.

The V and J genes are TRBV10-3 and TRBJ2-7; 12 nucleotides agree with TRBD2. The germline CDR1 and CDR2 sequences are ENHRY and SYGVKD. There are 18 residues in the CDR3. Germline trimming cut 3 bases from V and 0 bases from J; bases unmatched to any gene: 9. DNA for the CDR3: TGTGCCATCAGTGACCCGGCTAGCGGGAGGGCTACCTCCTACGAGCAGTACTTC. Translation gives CAISDPASGRATSYEQYF.

V usage is TRBV4-1 and J usage is TRBJ1-1; tentatively, D is TRBD1 (5 bases). V gave up 6 bases and J gave up 2 bases, with 10 bases separating them. The germline gives CDR1 MGHRA, CDR2 YSYEKL. The CDR3 runs to 13 residues. The CDR3 loop is CASSLQVNTEAFF. CDR3 bases: TGCGCCAGCAGTCTACAGGTTAACACTGAAGCTTTCTTT.

The rearrangement links TRBV5-4 to TRBJ2-5; possibly TRBD2 for D (6 bases). Germline assignment: CDR1 SGHNT and CDR2 YYREEE (reference sequence). V was trimmed by 0 bases and J by 4 bases, leaving 13 bases between them. The CDR3 sequence is 15 residues long. CDR3 residues: CASSLAQTSRETQYF. The DNA of the CDR3 is TGTGCCAGCAGCTTGGCCCAGACTAGTAGAGAGACCCAGTACTTC.

J is TRBJ1-2 and V is TRBV24-1; D is unclear. Germline V gene sequence: CDR1 KGHDR, CDR2 SFDVKD. The V and J ends lost 0 bases and 7 bases respectively, with 11 bases between them. The CDR3 has 14 amino acids. DNA of the CDR3: TGTGCCACCAGTGATTTGAACGGGGAGGGTGGCTACACCTTC. This sequence encodes CATSDLNGEGGYTF.

As concerns this clone: At the DNA level, this CDR3 is encoded by other sequences in the same sample as well. The CDR3 DNA is TGTGCCTGGAGTGGTACAGGGAATTCACCCCTCCACTTT. This encodes CAWSGTGNSPLHF. The chain joins TRBV30 to TRBJ1-6; D perhaps matches TRBD1 (6 bases). The CDR3 is 13 residues long. CDR1 and CDR2 (germline): GTSNPN, SVGIG (reference sequence). Trimming took 1 base from V and 7 from J, leaving 8 bases between them.

The gene calls are TRBV11-1 and TRBJ1-1; 8 bases line up with TRBD1. The CDR3 contains 15 residues. CDR1 is SGHAT and CDR2 is FQDESV in the germline V gene (reference sequence). V trimming: 5 bases; J trimming: 2 bases; junction bases outside the gene matches: 7. The CDR3 sequence is CASSLPQGANTEAFF. The CDR3 DNA is TGTGCCAGCAGCCTGCCGCAGGGGGCTAACACTGAAGCTTTCTTT.

The rearrangement joins TRBV4-1 to TRBJ1-2, with D possibly matching TRBD1 (5 bases). V was shortened by 4 bases and J by 6 bases, with 15 bases between the two germline ends. The germline CDR1 and CDR2 sequences are MGHRA and YSYEKL. The CDR3 length is 14 residues. This CDR3 reads CASSLEGLLNGYTF. The CDR3 nucleotides read TGCGCCAGCAGCCTGGAGGGGCTTTTAAATGGCTACACCTTC.

The chain carries TRBV24-1 and TRBJ2-7; D gene ambiguous. Per germline, CDR1 KGHDR and CDR2 SFDVKD. This CDR3 has 13 residues. V lost 4 bases and J 2 bases, leaving 8 bases between the germline ends. This CDR3 reads CATSDASTYEQYF. The CDR3 DNA reads as TGTGCCACCAGTGACGCATCTACCTACGAGCAGTACTTC.

The V and J genes are TRBV18 and TRBJ1-1; possible D gene TRBD1, 6 bases. The V and J ends lost 0 bases and 9 bases respectively, with 8 bases between them. The germline gives CDR1 KGHSH, CDR2 LQKENI. The CDR3 is 12 residues long. CDR3 coding DNA: TGTGCCAGCTCACCACCAGGGGACAAAGCTTTCTTT. It encodes CASSPPGDKAFF.

This clone was counted once. Here the CDR3 reads CASSQGGTSGSYEQYF. CDR3 sequence (DNA): TGTGCCAGCAGCCAAGGAGGGACTAGCGGGAGCTACGAGCAGTACTTC. The chain links TRBV3-1 (or the pseudogene TRBV3-2) to TRBJ2-7; the match to TRBD2 covers 14 bases. J was trimmed by 3 bases and V by 1 base; bases with no gene match: 2. The CDR3 sequence is 16 residues long. Germline CDR1 is LGHDT and CDR2 is YNNKEL (reference sequence).

The chain has TRBV11-2 and TRBJ1-1; 7 bases are shared with TRBD1. With V trimmed by 5 bases and J by 1 base, 13 bases remained unmatched. Germline assignment: CDR1 SGHAT and CDR2 FQNNGV. The CDR3 sequence is 17 residues long. The CDR3 spells CASSGYHGQAGNTEAFF. CDR3 DNA: TGTGCCAGCAGCGGATATCACGGACAGGCAGGGAACACTGAAGCTTTCTTT. The whole variable domain, remainder taken from reference TRBV11-2 and TRBJ1-1, is EAGVAQSPRYKIIEKRQSVAFWCNPISGHATLYWYQQILGQGPKLLIQFQNNGVVDDSQLPKDRFSAERLKGVDSTLKIQPAKLEDSAVYLCASSGYHGQAGNTEAFFGQGTRLTVV.

This chain uses TRBV5-1 with TRBJ2-1; 13 nucleotides agree with TRBD2. The CDR3 sequence is 18 residues long. Germline V gives CDR1 SGHRS, CDR2 YFSETQ. V gave up 2 bases and J gave up 7 bases; unmatched junction bases: 12. For the CDR3, the DNA is TGCGCCAGCAGCTTCCGGACTAGCGGGAGTGAGGGGAAGAATGAGCAGTTCTTC. Its protein product is CASSFRTSGSEGKNEQFF. Looking up the rest from reference TRBV5-1 and TRBJ2-1 gives the full variable domain: KAGVTQTPRYLIKTRGQQVTLSCSPISGHRSVSWYQQTPGQGLQFLFEYFSETQRNKGNFPGRFSGRQFSNSRSEMNVSTLELGDSALYLCASSFRTSGSEGKNEQFFGPGTRLTVL.

The chain combines TRBV10-3 with TRBJ1-2; TRBD1 matches at 7 bases. Trimming at V came to 5 bases and at J to 1 base, leaving 13 bases not matched to a gene. This CDR3 contains 17 residues. Germline CDR1 ENHRY, CDR2 SYGVKD. CDR3 nucleotide sequence: TGTGCCATCAGTCGGGAGACAGGGACGAAGATTAACTATGGCTACACCTTC. Amino acids: CAISRETGTKINYGYTF.

This chain joins TRBV7-9 and TRBJ1-4; TRBD1 might be the D (5 bases). This CDR3 is 14 amino acids long. Germline V gene sequence: CDR1 SEHNR, CDR2 FQNEAQ (reference sequence). Trimming took 1 base from V and 7 from J, leaving 10 bases between them. The CDR3, as DNA: TGTGCCAGCAGCTTAGTCGGACACGGTGAAAAACTGTTTTTT. It translates to CASSLVGHGEKLFF.

The V and J genes are TRBV6-1 and TRBJ1-2, with a weak D call TRBD1 (6 bases). Germline values: CDR1 MNHNS, CDR2 SASEGT. V was pared by 1 base and J by 7 bases, with 13 bases between. CDR3 size: 14 residues. CDR3 DNA sequence: TGTGCCAGCAGTGAAGTGAACAGGGCCACTGGCTACACCTTC. This gives the protein CASSEVNRATGYTF.

The rearrangement links TRBV18 to TRBJ2-5; TRBD1 aligns across 8 bases. Per germline, CDR1 KGHSH and CDR2 LQKENI. The CDR3 is made up of 17 amino acids. With V trimmed by 3 bases and J by 5 bases, 14 bases remained unmatched. The CDR3 nucleotides are TGTGCCAGCTCACCCGACAGTGGACAGGGAACCGGTGAGACCCAGTACTTC. Translating gives CASSPDSGQGTGETQYF.

The chain is built from TRBV6-2 or TRBV6-3 and TRBJ1-1; tentatively, D is TRBD1 (6 bases). Trimming stripped 2 bases from V and 4 bases from J, with 20 bases between. The CDR3 has 17 residues. CDR1 is MNHEY, CDR2 SVGEGT, per germline. CDR3 sequence (DNA): TGTGCCAGCAGTTACCCCCAGACAGGTCCTTCGAGCACTGAAGCTTTCTTT. Translated, it gives CASSYPQTGPSSTEAFF.

The chain has TRBV29-1 and TRBJ2-1; no firm D call. V shed 1 base and J shed 4 bases, with 5 bases lying between them. The CDR3 runs to 12 residues. Germline CDR1 SQVTM, CDR2 ANQGSEA. The CDR3 DNA reads as TGCAGCGTTGAAGCACAATACAATGAGCAGTTCTTC. This gives the protein CSVEAQYNEQFF.

The chain links TRBV11-2 to TRBJ1-4, with TRBD1 identical over 11 bases. Per germline, CDR1 SGHAT and CDR2 FQNNGV. This CDR3 contains 16 residues. Losses at the gene ends were 4 bases for V and 8 bases for J; bases not matched to a gene: 9. The CDR3 loop is CASSSWTGGRGEKLFF. The CDR3 DNA reads TGTGCCAGCAGCTCTTGGACAGGGGGCCGCGGGGAAAAACTGTTTTTT. Using reference TRBV11-2 and TRBJ1-4 for the parts outside the CDR3, the full variable domain is EAGVAQSPRYKIIEKRQSVAFWCNPISGHATLYWYQQILGQGPKLLIQFQNNGVVDDSQLPKDRFSAERLKGVDSTLKIQPAKLEDSAVYLCASSSWTGGRGEKLFFGSGTQLSVL.

The rearrangement links TRBV25-1 to TRBJ2-3; the match to TRBD1 covers 11 bases. Trimming removed 8 bases from V and 2 bases from J; junction bases left unmatched: 15. Germline loops: CDR1 MGHDK, CDR2 SYGVNS. This CDR3 is built from 18 residues. Here the CDR3 reads CASGRIGDRGSSTDTQYF. CDR3 coding DNA: TGTGCCAGCGGACGGATAGGGGACAGGGGGTCGTCCACAGATACGCAGTATTTT.

V usage is TRBV19 and J usage is TRBJ1-4, with D perhaps matching TRBD1 (6 bases). This CDR3 has 15 residues. V was trimmed by 9 bases and J by 0 bases, leaving 14 bases between them. Germline loops: CDR1 LNHDA, CDR2 SQIVND (reference sequence). The CDR3 DNA is TGTGCCAGCTACAAGACAGGAGCAACTAATGAAAAACTGTTTTTT. Protein: CASYKTGATNEKLFF.

The chain joins TRBV27 to TRBJ1-1; D is ambiguous. This CDR3 contains 14 residues. The germline gives CDR1 MNHEY, CDR2 SMNVEV (reference sequence). Trimming shortened V by 6 bases and J by 3 bases, and 14 bases separated the two germline ends. CDR3 sequence (DNA): TGTGCCAGCAGCCTTAACGGGTACGACACTGAAGCTTTCTTT. Amino acids: CASSLNGYDTEAFF.